The present T cell receptor beta chain was sequenced within a study of human T cells and chemical hapten exposure. Study details: Patch tests applied 0.01% DPC to the upper back and were scored after 6 days.

Via MiXCR, TCRdb re-called the RACE reads, giving one row per CDR3 protein. The table has about 99,000 distinct CDR3 sequences, about an eighth seen once; the top ten hold around 2.2%. This clonotype came up a few times. What it binds is not known. Regarding time point: patch test 1, 2 weeks after DPC sensitization. Documented treatment: therapeutic diphenylcyclopropenone sensitization with weekly scalp DPC. The study's findings and limits: The donors suffered from alopecia, so their immune response may not match that of healthy people. DPC sensitization did not alter TCRs above 1 in 1000 frequency.

The junction had 7 bases not matched to a gene; V was cut back by 5 bases and J by 10 bases. The CDR3 sequence is 13 residues long. Germline loops: CDR1 SGHVS, CDR2 FNYEAQ. The rearrangement joins TRBV7-6 to TRBJ2-1, with TRBD2 matching 8 bases. The specimen comprised whole blood, sampled in connection with sensitization to the hapten diphenylcyclopropenone (DPC). The receptor's source is a woman aged 40 to 50 with alopecia areata. Some clones in this sample may be carry-over from other donors' samples. CDR3 bases: TGTGCCAGCAGCCCTAAAGCGGGAGTCGAGCAGTTCTTC. Translated, it gives CASSPKAGVEQFF.